What follows describes a single TCR beta chain. After removal of 1 base from V and 0 bases from J, the junction contained 6 bases not matched to a gene. Germline V CDR1 and CDR2: SGHDT, YYEEEE. CDR3 length equals 17 residues. These data belong to a study of control samples from healthy donors and cancer patients. Using immunoSEQ multiplex PCR, the repertoire was profiled, and TCRdb retains in-frame clones only, with some absent. Of under 100,000 clones listed, approximately 90% were seen once; the top ten hold around 14%. The source of this sequence is a woman aged 70 to 79 in good health. The sequencing input was blood. The J gene is TRBJ1-5, the V gene TRBV5-6; 8 positions match TRBD1. The CDR3 sequence is CASSLNRGANSNQPQHF. DNA for the CDR3: TGTGCCAGCAGCTTGAACAGGGGGGCAAATAGCAATCAGCCCCAGCATTTT.